The 16 T cell receptor beta chains reported below all come from one sample, sequenced in a study of identical twins. Each CDR3 protein gets one entry after TCRdb re-called the 5' RACE reads with MiXCR. The sample includes 1.5 million to 2 million distinct CDR3 sequences, about 31% of them seen just once. Material: cord blood. All receptors come from a newborn girl in good health.

This chain connects TRBV2 to TRBJ2-3; 8 nucleotides line up with TRBD2. Trimming at V came to 7 bases and at J to 1 base, leaving 7 bases not matched to a gene. The CDR3 is 15 residues long. Per germline, CDR1 SNHLY and CDR2 FYNNEI. The CDR3 DNA follows: TGTGCCAGCAAAAAGGAGACTAGCGGCACAGATACGCAGTATTTT. Translating gives CASKKETSGTDTQYF.

The rearrangement links TRBV9 to TRBJ1-3; D not resolved. CDR1 and CDR2 (germline): SGDLS, YYNGEE. Trimming stripped 0 bases from V and 0 bases from J, with 7 bases between. CDR3 length: 15 residues. This CDR3 is CASSVEQNSGNTIYF. The CDR3 DNA sequence: TGTGCCAGCAGCGTAGAACAAAACTCTGGAAACACCATATATTTT.

This clonotype was seen more than once but under ten times. V and J are TRBV20-1 and TRBJ2-6; D may be TRBD1 (6 bases). Germline loops: CDR1 DFQATT, CDR2 SNEGSKA (reference sequence). CDR3 length: 15 amino acids. The germline V and J ends were trimmed by 2 bases and 2 bases, with 10 bases remaining between them. The CDR3 spells CSARQGSAGANVLTF. The DNA of the CDR3 is TGCAGTGCTAGACAGGGGTCGGCTGGGGCCAACGTCCTGACTTTC.

In this sample, this clonotype turned up a few times. The chain combines TRBV20-1 with TRBJ2-5; D ambiguous. The germline gives CDR1 DFQATT, CDR2 SNEGSKA (reference sequence). Trimming shortened V by 5 bases and J by 4 bases, and 11 bases separated the two germline ends. This CDR3 is built from 12 residues. CDR3 nucleotide sequence: TGCAGTGCTGACCACGGTCGAGAGACCCAGTACTTC. Its protein is CSADHGRETQYF.

This clonotype was counted between two and nine times. The rearrangement links TRBV28 to TRBJ1-2, with 7 bases fitting TRBD1. The V segment lost 4 bases and the J segment 5 bases; nucleotides outside the gene matches: 4. The germline CDR1 and CDR2 sequences are MDHEN and SYDVKM. The CDR3 is made up of 13 amino acids. The CDR3 coding sequence is TGTGCCAGCAGTTCTGAGACAGGGTATGGCTACACCTTC. Translation gives CASSSETGYGYTF.

This chain connects TRBV12-5 to TRBJ1-1; D is undetermined. V lost 0 bases, J lost 1 base, and 9 bases lay in between. This CDR3 contains 15 residues. Germline CDR1 LGHNT, CDR2 FRNRAP. This chain's CDR3 is CASGLVVGTNTEAFF. The DNA of the CDR3 is TGTGCTAGTGGTTTGGTGGTAGGAACGAACACTGAAGCTTTCTTT.

This clonotype has a handful of counts. The V call is TRBV7-9, the J call TRBJ1-1, with 7 positions matching TRBD1. V was pared by 5 bases and J by 1 base, with 7 bases of the junction left unmatched. The CDR3 is made up of 15 amino acids. CDR1 and CDR2 (germline): SEHNR, FQNEAQ (reference sequence). CDR3 region: CASSPKRTGNTEAFF. The CDR3 DNA reads TGTGCCAGCAGCCCTAAGCGGACAGGGAACACTGAAGCTTTCTTT.

The chain employs TRBV20-1 and TRBJ2-7, with 10 bases aligning to TRBD2. With V trimmed by 1 base and J by 2 bases, 11 bases remained unmatched. Germline assignment: CDR1 DFQATT and CDR2 SNEGSKA (reference sequence). The CDR3 is 17 residues long. CDR3 loop: CSARGEMLAGATYEQYF. The CDR3 DNA is TGCAGTGCTAGAGGGGAGATGCTAGCGGGAGCCACCTACGAGCAGTACTTC.

The chain has TRBV20-1 and TRBJ2-1, with 9 bases matching TRBD1. V shed 1 base and J 5 bases; nucleotides not matched to a gene: 6. The CDR3 sequence is 15 residues long. Germline loops: CDR1 DFQATT, CDR2 SNEGSKA (reference sequence). CDR3 in amino acids: CSARGHRGRDNEQFF. CDR3 sequence (DNA): TGCAGTGCTAGAGGTCACAGGGGGCGGGACAATGAGCAGTTCTTC.

The V gene is TRBV11-2, the J gene TRBJ2-5; possibly TRBD2 for D (5 bases). V lost 5 bases, J lost 3 bases, and 13 bases lay in between. Germline-derived CDR1 and CDR2 are SGHAT and FQNNGV. The CDR3 runs to 14 residues. The CDR3: CASSIWTGKETQYF. Written as DNA, the CDR3 is TGTGCCAGCAGCATATGGACGGGGAAAGAGACCCAGTACTTC.

This clonotype was seen only a few times. The rearrangement joins TRBV5-1 to TRBJ2-3, with D unresolved. The CDR3 spans 17 residues. Per the germline V gene, CDR1 is SGHRS and CDR2 is YFSETQ. V was trimmed by 1 base and J by 0 bases, leaving 15 bases between them. CDR3 amino acids: CASSLWRHSASTDTQYF. CDR3 in DNA: TGCGCCAGCAGCTTGTGGAGACACTCAGCTAGCACAGATACGCAGTATTTT.

In its sample, this clonotype was seen a few times. This chain connects TRBV2 to TRBJ2-7, with TRBD1 identical over 8 bases. The CDR3 has 15 residues. Trimming cost V 8 bases and J 2 bases; bases outside gene matches: 11. The germline V gene has CDR1 SNHLY and CDR2 FYNNEI. For the CDR3, the DNA is TGTGCCAGCTTGGTACCCGGGACAGGAGCCTACGAGCAGTACTTC. This gives the protein CASLVPGTGAYEQYF.

This clonotype has just a few counts. The chain has TRBV20-1 and TRBJ2-7, with unresolved D. There are 11 residues in the CDR3. Looked up from germline, CDR1 is DFQATT and CDR2 is SNEGSKA (reference sequence). Between the trimmed V and J ends, which lost 1 base and 10 bases, there was a span of 11 bases. Here the CDR3 reads CSARAVQEQYF. The CDR3 DNA reads as TGCAGTGCTAGAGCGGTGCAGGAACAGTACTTC.

This clonotype appeared once. The chain has TRBV20-1 and TRBJ2-3; TRBD2 agrees at 7 bases. V was clipped by 5 bases and J by 8 bases; unmatched bases: 7. The germline V gene has CDR1 DFQATT and CDR2 SNEGSKA (reference sequence). This CDR3 is 12 amino acids long. In DNA form, the CDR3 reads TGCAGTGCTCATCGGGGGGAGGCTACGCAGTATTTT. Its protein product is CSAHRGEATQYF.

This clonotype was counted between two and nine times. The chain couples TRBV6-2 or TRBV6-3 to TRBJ1-2, with D unresolved. CDR1 is MNHEY, CDR2 SVGEGT, per germline. The ends were cut back, 4 bases at V and 7 bases at J, with 19 bases in the middle. This CDR3 spans 15 amino acids. CDR3 nucleotides: TGTGCCAGCAGTTTACGCGGGCTCACAGAGGCTGGCTACACCTTC. Its translation: CASSLRGLTEAGYTF.

This chain uses TRBV10-3 with TRBJ1-6, with TRBD1 matching over 7 bases. Trimming at V came to 0 bases and at J to 10 bases, leaving 6 bases not matched to a gene. This CDR3 spans 15 amino acids. Germline assignment: CDR1 ENHRY and CDR2 SYGVKD. Written as DNA, the CDR3 is TGTGCCATCAGTGAGTCCCTTCGACAGGGCTCACCCCTCCACTTT. This codes for CAISESLRQGSPLHF.